This is a list of T cell receptor beta chains from one sample in a study of early T cells in non-severe SARS-CoV-2 infection. TCRdb reprocessed the 5' RACE reads with MiXCR, giving one entry per CDR3 protein. The data hold some 30,000 distinct CDR3 sequences, with approximately 6% observed a single time. The sequenced sample consisted of whole blood. These TCRs come from an adult who was a healthcare worker with PCR-confirmed SARS-CoV-2 infection or an uninfected control (not recorded which). CDR3s include the opening cysteine and the closing phenylalanine or tryptophan. The order of the fields is J gene, V gene, CDR3 length, D gene, clone size, CDR3 DNA, CDR3 protein. A D gene is named only where the DNA matches it firmly. Rows may omit the clone size; those that give it use once, few, many or a size class.

>TRBJ2-3|TRBV11-2|16|.|many
TGTGCCAGCAGCTTAGAGGCGAACTACCTCACAGATACGCAGTATTTT
CASSLEANYLTDTQYF
>TRBJ1-6|TRBV29-1|12|.|.
TGCAGCGCCAGGGTTGATAATTCACCCCTCCACTTT
CSARVDNSPLHF
>TRBJ1-1|TRBV3-1|11|.|few
TGTGCCAGCAGCCAAGCGGCTGAAGCTTTCTTT
CASSQAAEAFF
>TRBJ2-3|TRBV10-1|13|.|many
TGCGCCAGCAGCTTACTAGTCACAGATACGCAGTATTTT
CASSLLVTDTQYF
>TRBJ2-6|TRBV18|17|.|many
TGTGCCAGCTCTCCAAGACAGGGAGGGTCTGGGGCCAACGTCCTGACTTTC
CASSPRQGGSGANVLTF
>TRBJ2-3|TRBV10-3|13|.|many
TGTGCCATCAGTGAGTCTACCAAAGGCGCGCAGTATTTT
CAISESTKGAQYF
>TRBJ2-7|TRBV14|13|.|many
TGTGCCAGCAGCCAGACGCGAGGCTACGAGCAGTACTTC
CASSQTRGYEQYF
>TRBJ1-6|TRBV29-1|13|.|few
TGCAGCGTTGAAGCCAGGCTCAATTCACCCCTCCACTTT
CSVEARLNSPLHF
>TRBJ2-7|TRBV12-3/TRBV12-4|15|TRBD1|many
TGTGCCAGCAGCAACTCAGGGGGCCTGAGCTACGAGCAGTACTTC
CASSNSGGLSYEQYF
>TRBJ2-2|TRBV7-6|13|.|many
TGTGCCAGCAGCTTAAAGGCCACCGGGGAGCTGTTTTTT
CASSLKATGELFF
>TRBJ1-2|TRBV11-2|12|.|many
TGTGCCAGCAGCTTAGACCGAATCGGCTACACCTTC
CASSLDRIGYTF
>TRBJ2-3|TRBV20-1|16|.|many
TGCAGTGCTAGCCCTCCACACTTACCTAGCACAGATACGCAGTATTTT
CSASPPHLPSTDTQYF